This is a list of T cell receptor beta chains from one sample in a study of Ad26.COV2.S vaccination and SARS-CoV-2 variants. Some clones are missing from TCRdb's copy, which holds only in-frame ones; the method was immunoSEQ multiplex PCR. In the table there are 300,000 to 400,000 clones, 80% to 90% of which are singletons. The sample here was peripheral blood, taken in a trial of Ad26.COV2.S vaccine versus placebo. These receptor sequences come from a person aged 18-60 years who received the Ad26.COV2.S COVID-19 vaccine or a placebo. CDR3s include the opening cysteine and the closing phenylalanine or tryptophan. A D gene is named only where the DNA matches it firmly. Clone size, where shown, is once, few, many, or a class for clones that have expanded.

V gene	clone size	D gene	J gene	CDR3 DNA	CDR3 protein
TRBV24-1	NA	NA	TRBJ2-1	TGTGCCACCAGTGAAAACTCCTACAATGAGCAGTTCTTC	CATSENSYNEQFF
TRBV4-1	NA	NA	TRBJ1-4	TGCGCCAGCAGCCAAGCTCGGAGGGCTGGCGAAAAACTGTTTTTT	CASSQARRAGEKLFF
TRBV27	NA	TRBD1	TRBJ2-1	TGTGCCAGCAGATCTTCCGGGACAGGGTACCACAATGAGCAGTTCTTC	CASRSSGTGYHNEQFF
TRBV7-2	NA	TRBD2	TRBJ2-1	TGTGCCAGCAGCTTGGCGACTAGCGGTTCCTACAATGAGCAGTTCTTC	CASSLATSGSYNEQFF
TRBV10-3	NA	TRBD2	TRBJ2-3	TGTGCCATAGCCGGGACTAGCGGGGCCACCCTGACAGATACGCAGTATTTT	CAIAGTSGATLTDTQYF
TRBV24-1	NA	NA	TRBJ2-3	TGTGCCACTCGGGCGGCAGCCCTTGGTACGCAGTATTTT	CATRAAALGTQYF
TRBV19	NA	TRBD1	TRBJ1-4	TGTGCCAGTAGTATGGGACAGCATGAAAAACTGTTTTTT	CASSMGQHEKLFF
TRBV5-6	NA	TRBD2	TRBJ2-7	TGTGCCAGCAGCTGGACTAGCGGGAAAGCGCGCTACGAGCAGTACTTC	CASSWTSGKARYEQYF
TRBV5-1	few	NA	TRBJ1-2	TGCGCCAGCAGCTTAGGCCAGCAACCATATGGCTACACCTTC	CASSLGQQPYGYTF
TRBV4-2	NA	NA	TRBJ2-3	TGTGCCAGCAGCCAAGATTCTGCGGGGTCTAGCACAGATACGCAGTATTTT	CASSQDSAGSSTDTQYF
TRBV24-1	NA	NA	TRBJ2-5	TGTGCCACCAGTGATTTGGGGGCGGGAAATCAAGAGACCCAGTACTTC	CATSDLGAGNQETQYF
TRBV28	NA	NA	TRBJ1-5	TGTGCCAGCAGATACCAGGGACGGTTCAATCAGCCCCAGCATTTT	CASRYQGRFNQPQHF
TRBV7-9	NA	NA	TRBJ1-1	TGTGCCAGCAGCCCACGGGCTACTGAAGCTTTCTTT	CASSPRATEAFF
TRBV30	once	TRBD1	TRBJ1-1	TGTACCCTCGGTTCAGGGGGCCACCGTGAAGCTTTCTTT	CTLGSGGHREAFF
TRBV3-1/TRBV3-2	once	NA	TRBJ2-4	TGTGCCAGCAGCCGCAAGACCGATCCGGGACGGCTAGCCAAAAACATTCAGTACTTC	CASSRKTDPGRLAKNIQYF
TRBV29-1	NA	NA	TRBJ1-2	TGCAGCGTTGAACAGATGAACGTGGGCTACACCTTC	CSVEQMNVGYTF
TRBV5-6	NA	TRBD2	TRBJ2-7	TGTGCCAGCAGCACAGCGGGACTAGGCTACGAGCAGTACTTC	CASSTAGLGYEQYF
TRBV19	few	TRBD1	TRBJ1-5	TGTGCCAGTACAGGGACAGGGGGGAATCAGCCCCAGCATTTT	CASTGTGGNQPQHF
TRBV3-1/TRBV3-2	NA	NA	TRBJ1-4	TGTGCCAGCAGCCTGGGCGAAAAACTGTTTTTT	CASSLGEKLFF
TRBV25-1	NA	NA	TRBJ1-4	TGTGCCAGCAGCCCCAGGTGGGACACAACTAATGAAAAACTGTTTTTT	CASSPRWDTTNEKLFF
TRBV7-7	many	NA	TRBJ2-7	TGTGCCAGCAGCCCCTACGCGGGGTTATCCTACGAGCAGTACTTC	CASSPYAGLSYEQYF
TRBV5-6	once	NA	TRBJ1-1	TGTGCCAGCAGCAATTATAACACTGAAGCTTTCTTT	CASSNYNTEAFF
TRBV27	NA	NA	TRBJ2-2	TGTGCCAGCAGTTTCAGTGCTCTAGCCGGGGAGCTGTTTTTT	CASSFSALAGELFF
TRBV18	NA	TRBD2	TRBJ2-7	TGTGCCAGCTCAGGTATAACTAGCGGGAACTACGAGCAGTACTTC	CASSGITSGNYEQYF
TRBV7-2	NA	NA	TRBJ1-5	TGTGCCAGCAGACCCATGCAGGGCCCGGGTCAGCCCCAGCATTTT	CASRPMQGPGQPQHF
TRBV11-1	medium-sized	NA	TRBJ1-1	TGTGCCAGCAGCAAAGAGGAACAGATAGCTTTCTTT	CASSKEEQIAFF
TRBV4-1	NA	NA	TRBJ1-4	TGCGCCAGCAGCCAAGACCCGGGGTTGAATGAAAAACTGTTTTTT	CASSQDPGLNEKLFF
TRBV29-1	NA	NA	TRBJ2-1	TGCAGCGTTGTGGGGGGAAACAGGGAGGGCAATGAGCAGTTCTTC	CSVVGGNREGNEQFF
TRBV28	NA	NA	TRBJ2-7	TGTGCCAGCACCCTTGGGGCAGCCAGCTCCTACGAGCAGTACTTC	CASTLGAASSYEQYF
TRBV6-5	once	NA	TRBJ1-6	TGTGCCAGCAGTTATGGGACCGAAAATTCACCCCTCCACTTT	CASSYGTENSPLHF
TRBV11-2	NA	NA	TRBJ2-3	TGTGCCAGCAGCTTAGGTTCTAGCCTGAGCACAGATACGCAGTATTTT	CASSLGSSLSTDTQYF
TRBV4-2	NA	NA	TRBJ1-3	TGTGCCAGCAGCCAAGATTATGTAGGCTCTGGAAACACCATATATTTT	CASSQDYVGSGNTIYF
TRBV24-1	NA	NA	TRBJ1-2	TGTGCCACCAGTGAAGGGGATGACTCCTATGGCTACACCTTC	CATSEGDDSYGYTF
TRBV19	NA	NA	TRBJ1-2	TGTGCCAGTACCGAGTGGGACCCTCGGGGTGGCTACACCTTC	CASTEWDPRGGYTF
TRBV7-2	NA	NA	TRBJ2-6	TGTGCCAGCAGCTTTCATCAGTCAGGGGCCAACGTCCTGACTTTC	CASSFHQSGANVLTF
TRBV24-1	NA	TRBD1	TRBJ1-2	TGTGCCACCAGTGATTTCCTTGGGACAGGGGGATTATACTTC	CATSDFLGTGGLYF
TRBV7-9	NA	NA	TRBJ1-6	TGTGCCAGCAGCTTAATTCCAGGAGGTTCACCCCTCCACTTT	CASSLIPGGSPLHF
TRBV9	NA	NA	TRBJ2-3	TGTGCCAGCAGCGTAGGTCTCGGGGAACTAGCTGTCACAGATACGCAGTATTTT	CASSVGLGELAVTDTQYF
TRBV18	NA	NA	TRBJ1-4	TGTGCCAGCTCGACGGGCGGACTTAATGAAAAACTGTTTTTT	CASSTGGLNEKLFF
TRBV3-1/TRBV3-2	NA	NA	TRBJ2-1	TGTGCCAGCAGCATCCGGGGTGGGGCCCATGAGCAGTTCTTC	CASSIRGGAHEQFF
TRBV27	NA	TRBD1	TRBJ2-6	TGTGCCAGCAGTTCCGAGACAGGGACGGATGGGGCCAACGTCCTGACTTTC	CASSSETGTDGANVLTF
TRBV25-1	NA	TRBD1	TRBJ2-7	TGTGCCAGCAGGGGGACAGGGGTCGAGCAGTACTTC	CASRGTGVEQYF
TRBV5-1	NA	NA	TRBJ1-4	TGCGCCAGCAGCCCCTATACCGCAACTAATGAAAAACTGTTTTTT	CASSPYTATNEKLFF
TRBV30	NA	NA	TRBJ1-4	TGTGCCTTAAGGGCAGGTGAAAAACTGTTTTTT	CALRAGEKLFF
TRBV6-5	NA	NA	TRBJ1-1	TGTGCCAGCAACCCCCCTGGGAACACTGAAGCTTTCTTT	CASNPPGNTEAFF
TRBV7-8	NA	NA	TRBJ2-5	TGTGCCAGCAGCTTGTTTGGGGGGCCCGAGACCCAGTACTTC	CASSLFGGPETQYF
TRBV7-6	NA	NA	TRBJ2-5	TGTGCCAGCAGCCCGGGTAGAGCCCCCCAAGAGACCCAGTACTTC	CASSPGRAPQETQYF
TRBV27	NA	NA	TRBJ2-2	TGTGCCAGCAGTTTAGGGTTCACCGGGGAGCTGTTTTTT	CASSLGFTGELFF
TRBV19	NA	TRBD2	TRBJ2-7	TGTGCCAGTAGTACAAGAGGCGGGGGGCGTGAGCAGTACTTC	CASSTRGGGREQYF
TRBV5-6	NA	NA	TRBJ1-2	TGTGCCAGCAGCTTGAAGGGCTACGGCTACACCTTC	CASSLKGYGYTF
TRBV20-1	NA	NA	TRBJ2-1	TGCAGTGCTGGTGACTCGTACAATGAGCAGTTCTTC	CSAGDSYNEQFF
TRBV6-4	NA	NA	TRBJ2-2	TGTGCCAGCAGCGCAATTACAGGGAACACCGGGGAGCTGTTTTTT	CASSAITGNTGELFF
TRBV7-2	NA	TRBD2	TRBJ2-7	TGTGCCAGCAGCTCCGGGAGGGGGGGCTTTTGGGACTTTTCGTACTTC	CASSSGRGGFWDFSYF
TRBV7-8	once	NA	TRBJ2-1	TGTGCCAGCAGCCCCAGAGTCTTCTCCTACAATGAGCAGTTCTTC	CASSPRVFSYNEQFF
TRBV4-2	NA	TRBD2	TRBJ2-5	TGTGCCAGCAGCCTTGGACTAGCGGGGGGACCTTCACGGCCGCAAGAGACCCAGTACTTC	CASSLGLAGGPSRPQETQYF